This is a list of T cell receptor beta chains from one sample in a study of blood T cells in healthy people across ages. One entry per CDR3 protein, called by TCRdb with MiXCR from the 5' RACE reads. In the table there are more than 900,000 distinct CDR3 sequences, 29% of which are singletons. Separately, the same data were catalogued under a study of T cells of mothers and their children.

The sequencing sample was made of blood. The receptors originated from a woman aged 40 to 50 in good health. Both conserved end residues are trimmed from each CDR3. The D gene is left open where the match is weak.

d_call: TRBD2
j_call: TRBJ2-5
cdr3_length: 13
v_call: TRBV11-1
cdr3_aa: ASSTPGLVGETQY

d_call: TRBD2
j_call: TRBJ2-1
cdr3_length: 12
v_call: TRBV11-2
cdr3_aa: ASSLEPSGNEQF

d_call: NA
j_call: TRBJ2-4
cdr3_length: 14
v_call: TRBV13
cdr3_aa: ASSFGGQRAKNIQY

d_call: NA
j_call: TRBJ1-5
cdr3_length: 12
v_call: TRBV7-6
cdr3_aa: ASSERGLNQPQH

d_call: TRBD1
j_call: TRBJ2-3
cdr3_length: 13
v_call: TRBV7-7
cdr3_aa: ASSPGTGGFDTQY

d_call: TRBD1
j_call: TRBJ2-3
cdr3_length: 14
v_call: TRBV28
cdr3_aa: ASSSSGTGYTDTQY

d_call: NA
j_call: TRBJ2-7
cdr3_length: 11
v_call: TRBV28
cdr3_aa: ASTMTDGYEQY

d_call: TRBD2
j_call: TRBJ2-7
cdr3_length: 14
v_call: TRBV4-2
cdr3_aa: ASSQELAGNSYEQY

d_call: NA
j_call: TRBJ2-7
cdr3_length: 15
v_call: TRBV10-3
cdr3_aa: AAQPGVGEIFAYEQY

d_call: TRBD1
j_call: TRBJ2-7
cdr3_length: 13
v_call: TRBV6-2/TRBV6-3
cdr3_aa: ASTLAGTGSYEQY

d_call: NA
j_call: TRBJ2-1
cdr3_length: 14
v_call: TRBV6-6
cdr3_aa: ASSWTPTGSYNGQF

d_call: TRBD1
j_call: TRBJ2-3
cdr3_length: 15
v_call: TRBV27
cdr3_aa: ASSIIQGAMGTDTQY

d_call: TRBD1
j_call: TRBJ1-1
cdr3_length: 11
v_call: TRBV5-1
cdr3_aa: ASSLIRDSKAF

d_call: TRBD1
j_call: TRBJ2-3
cdr3_length: 15
v_call: TRBV20-1
cdr3_aa: SARAVRTGGRADTQY

d_call: TRBD2
j_call: TRBJ2-5
cdr3_length: 15
v_call: TRBV7-2
cdr3_aa: ASSLVGLAGGHETQY

d_call: NA
j_call: TRBJ2-3
cdr3_length: 14
v_call: TRBV18
cdr3_aa: ASSPSSEGLTDTQY

d_call: NA
j_call: TRBJ1-1
cdr3_length: 10
v_call: TRBV5-1
cdr3_aa: ASSLAGLEAF

d_call: NA
j_call: TRBJ2-7
cdr3_length: 12
v_call: TRBV25-1
cdr3_aa: ATSSQTVSCEQY

d_call: NA
j_call: TRBJ2-7
cdr3_length: 15
v_call: TRBV6-2/TRBV6-3
cdr3_aa: ASSYLSDGQGYCEQY

d_call: NA
j_call: TRBJ2-2
cdr3_length: 12
v_call: TRBV7-9
cdr3_aa: ASSLSGDTGELF

d_call: NA
j_call: TRBJ2-1
cdr3_length: 12
v_call: TRBV7-2
cdr3_aa: ASSLARNNNEQF

d_call: TRBD1
j_call: TRBJ1-2
cdr3_length: 11
v_call: TRBV28
cdr3_aa: AIADRLNYGYT

d_call: NA
j_call: TRBJ1-5
cdr3_length: 11
v_call: TRBV5-1
cdr3_aa: ASSLVGGQPQH

d_call: NA
j_call: TRBJ1-4
cdr3_length: 14
v_call: TRBV4-3
cdr3_aa: ASSQVLGEANEKLF

d_call: NA
j_call: TRBJ2-1
cdr3_length: 10
v_call: TRBV12-3/TRBV12-4
cdr3_aa: ASSYSGGGQF

d_call: NA
j_call: TRBJ2-7
cdr3_length: 10
v_call: TRBV10-3
cdr3_aa: AISGQTYEQY

d_call: TRBD1
j_call: TRBJ1-2
cdr3_length: 12
v_call: TRBV10-3
cdr3_aa: AISDRTGDYGHT

d_call: NA
j_call: TRBJ1-1
cdr3_length: 12
v_call: TRBV3-1
cdr3_aa: ASSHNQGNTEAF

d_call: NA
j_call: TRBJ2-3
cdr3_length: 12
v_call: TRBV7-8
cdr3_aa: ASRNTPGEDTQY

d_call: NA
j_call: TRBJ1-6
cdr3_length: 14
v_call: TRBV18
cdr3_aa: ASSPQHAQGNSPPH

d_call: NA
j_call: TRBJ2-7
cdr3_length: 11
v_call: TRBV27
cdr3_aa: ASSLSIRYEQY

d_call: TRBD1
j_call: TRBJ2-1
cdr3_length: 12
v_call: TRBV10-3
cdr3_aa: AISRDSRQDEQF

d_call: NA
j_call: TRBJ2-1
cdr3_length: 13
v_call: TRBV7-2
cdr3_aa: ASSPGIFSRDEQF

d_call: TRBD2
j_call: TRBJ2-7
cdr3_length: 10
v_call: TRBV10-3
cdr3_aa: AISGGGYEQY

d_call: TRBD2
j_call: TRBJ2-1
cdr3_length: 17
v_call: TRBV7-8
cdr3_aa: ASSLVRLTSGGADNEQF

d_call: NA
j_call: TRBJ2-7
cdr3_length: 13
v_call: TRBV7-9
cdr3_aa: ASSPTPTGEDEQY

d_call: NA
j_call: TRBJ2-4
cdr3_length: 11
v_call: TRBV6-5
cdr3_aa: ASSYKGLDIQY

d_call: NA
j_call: TRBJ1-2
cdr3_length: 14
v_call: TRBV11-2
cdr3_aa: ASSSLRLTLNYGYT

d_call: TRBD1
j_call: TRBJ2-5
cdr3_length: 14
v_call: TRBV7-8
cdr3_aa: ATGGQGAGVQETQY

d_call: NA
j_call: TRBJ2-7
cdr3_length: 14
v_call: TRBV6-1
cdr3_aa: ASSEARGGGGYEQY

d_call: TRBD2
j_call: NA
cdr3_length: 10
v_call: TRBV20-1
cdr3_aa: SATWGGGEQY

d_call: NA
j_call: TRBJ1-5
cdr3_length: 15
v_call: TRBV21-1
cdr3_aa: ASSTYPLDRRNQPQH

d_call: TRBD1
j_call: TRBJ2-3
cdr3_length: 13
v_call: TRBV28
cdr3_aa: ASLGPGQGKDTQY

d_call: NA
j_call: TRBJ1-1
cdr3_length: 11
v_call: TRBV19
cdr3_aa: ASSPRRGSGAF

d_call: NA
j_call: TRBJ2-7
cdr3_length: 11
v_call: TRBV7-2
cdr3_aa: ASSQGSSYEQD

d_call: NA
j_call: TRBJ2-3
cdr3_length: 11
v_call: TRBV14
cdr3_aa: ASSQGITDTQY

d_call: NA
j_call: TRBJ1-6
cdr3_length: 14
v_call: TRBV7-2
cdr3_aa: ASSLARASYNSPLH

d_call: TRBD1
j_call: TRBJ2-1
cdr3_length: 14
v_call: TRBV4-3
cdr3_aa: ANSQIGGAPYNEQF

d_call: TRBD1
j_call: TRBJ1-1
cdr3_length: 12
v_call: TRBV19
cdr3_aa: ASRGPGRGSEAF

d_call: TRBD2
j_call: TRBJ2-1
cdr3_length: 14
v_call: TRBV6-5
cdr3_aa: ASRATRAGSYNEQF

d_call: NA
j_call: TRBJ2-7
cdr3_length: 12
v_call: TRBV5-4
cdr3_aa: ASSFDSDNYEQY

d_call: TRBD1
j_call: TRBJ1-2
cdr3_length: 12
v_call: TRBV28
cdr3_aa: ASSFQGANYGYT

d_call: TRBD2
j_call: TRBJ2-1
cdr3_length: 13
v_call: TRBV7-3
cdr3_aa: ASSFGLAGYNEQF

d_call: NA
j_call: TRBJ2-7
cdr3_length: 9
v_call: TRBV29-1
cdr3_aa: SVADPYEQY

d_call: NA
j_call: TRBJ2-5
cdr3_length: 13
v_call: TRBV20-1
cdr3_aa: SARSLRAYQETQY

d_call: TRBD1
j_call: TRBJ2-1
cdr3_length: 12
v_call: TRBV27
cdr3_aa: AGMDTGGDNEQF

d_call: NA
j_call: TRBJ2-7
cdr3_length: 11
v_call: TRBV7-6
cdr3_aa: ASSRRPGGEQY

d_call: NA
j_call: TRBJ2-7
cdr3_length: 13
v_call: TRBV4-1
cdr3_aa: ASSQDRTRGYEQY